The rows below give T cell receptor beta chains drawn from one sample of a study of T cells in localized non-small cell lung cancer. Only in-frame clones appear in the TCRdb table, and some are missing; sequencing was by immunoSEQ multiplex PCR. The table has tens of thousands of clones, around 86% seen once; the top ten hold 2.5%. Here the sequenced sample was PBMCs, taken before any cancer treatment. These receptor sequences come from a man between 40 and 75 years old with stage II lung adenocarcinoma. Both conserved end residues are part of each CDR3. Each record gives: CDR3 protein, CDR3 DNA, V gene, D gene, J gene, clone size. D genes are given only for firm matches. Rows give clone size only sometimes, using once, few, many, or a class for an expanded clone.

CASTEEGTQFF	TGTGCCAGCACCGAAGAAGGGACTCAGTTCTTC	TRBV5-5	NA	TRBJ2-1	NA
CASSLGQGSGANVLTF	TGTGCCAGCAGCTTAGGACAGGGCTCTGGGGCCAACGTCCTGACTTTC	TRBV11-3	TRBD1	TRBJ2-6	few
CASSQEAGISTDTQYF	TGCGCCAGCAGCCAAGAAGCGGGGATTAGCACAGATACGCAGTATTTT	TRBV4-1	TRBD2	TRBJ2-3	NA
CAVRDRTNNGYTF	TGTGCCGTCAGGGACCGAACTAATAATGGCTACACCTTC	TRBV10-3	NA	TRBJ1-2	NA
CASRNLGPVTSGTEAFF	TGCGCCAGCAGAAACCTGGGACCCGTAACCTCGGGGACTGAAGCTTTCTTT	TRBV10-2	NA	TRBJ1-1	few
CASSTLHPTGLETQYF	TGTGCCAGTAGTACCCTACATCCGACAGGTCTGGAGACCCAGTACTTC	TRBV19	NA	TRBJ2-5	NA
CASSLDRGNTGELFF	TGTGCCAGCAGCTTAGACAGGGGTAACACCGGGGAGCTGTTTTTT	TRBV11-1	TRBD1	TRBJ2-2	once
CAWSSGGTQYF	TGTGCCTGGAGCTCCGGAGGGACCCAGTACTTC	TRBV30	NA	TRBJ2-5	NA
CASSQEEGRRNGYTF	TGCGCCAGCAGCCAAGAGGAGGGGCGACGGAATGGCTACACCTTC	TRBV4-1	NA	TRBJ1-2	NA
CASSRGIMNTEAFF	TGTGCCAGCAGCCGGGGGATCATGAACACTGAAGCTTTCTTT	TRBV7-8	NA	TRBJ1-1	NA
CASRGSGYNEQFF	TGTGCCAGCAGGGGTAGCGGGTACAATGAGCAGTTCTTC	TRBV28	TRBD2	TRBJ2-1	NA
CASMIFRWVRTEAFF	TGTGCCAGCATGATTTTTAGGTGGGTCAGGACTGAAGCTTTCTTT	TRBV5-8	NA	TRBJ1-1	NA
CASSRWDSPNSPLHF	TGTGCCAGCAGTAGATGGGACAGCCCCAATTCACCCCTCCACTTT	TRBV27	TRBD1	TRBJ1-6	NA